The 27 T cell receptor beta chains below come from one sample, sequenced in a study of cytotoxic CD8 clonotypes in ibrutinib-treated CLL (dated by TCRdb to the early 2020s). What this sample's time point label stands for: approximately twelve months on ibrutinib. Receptors were amplified or captured by the immunoSEQ multiplex PCR assay. TCRdb carries this immuneACCESS record with in-frame sequences only. Its versions omit some clonotypes, under half of them owing to an unresolved V gene in the studies checked, with the rest unexplained. Recorded for this sample are about 130,000 clones; 75% to 85% of them occurred a single time. 13% of the sample goes to the ten largest clones. Source: PBMCs, taken after 12 months of ibrutinib treatment. Every receptor here comes from a human donor with chronic lymphocytic leukemia.

The genes are TRBV6-1 and TRBJ2-1, with 9 nucleotides matching TRBD1. Germline CDR1 MNHNS, CDR2 SASEGT. Trimming took 2 bases from V and 6 from J; bases not matched to a gene: 5. This CDR3 spans 15 amino acids. For the CDR3, the DNA is TGTGCCAGCAGTGAAATGGGACAGGGTGCCAATGAGCAGTTCTTC. This gives the protein CASSEMGQGANEQFF.

The J gene is TRBJ2-1, the V gene TRBV6-5; TRBD2 aligns across 7 bases. Germline values: CDR1 MNHEY, CDR2 SVGAGI. V trimming: 5 bases; J trimming: 5 bases; junction bases outside the gene matches: 6. The CDR3 is 14 residues long. The DNA for the CDR3 is TGTGCCAGCAGTCTTAGCGGGCCTCACAATGAGCAGTTCTTC. This gives the protein CASSLSGPHNEQFF.

The V gene is TRBV29-1, the J gene TRBJ2-3; 9 nucleotides agree with TRBD1. Germline lookup yields CDR1 SQVTM and CDR2 ANQGSEA. J gave up 2 bases and V 1 base, and 1 base lay outside the gene matches. This CDR3 contains 14 residues. The CDR3 coding sequence is TGCAGCGTTGAAGGGACAGGGGCCACAGATACGCAGTATTTT. Translating gives CSVEGTGATDTQYF.

The chain has TRBV6-1 and TRBJ2-7; D ambiguous. The CDR3 length is 15 residues. Germline V gives CDR1 MNHNS, CDR2 SASEGT. The CDR3 region is CAPRVVEMGTYEQYF. Here the CDR3 DNA reads TGTGCACCCCGGGTAGTGGAGATGGGAACCTACGAGCAGTACTTC.

V gene TRBV28 combines with J gene TRBJ1-2; 10 positions match TRBD1. The trim removed 10 bases at V and 2 bases at J, leaving 13 bases unmatched. Germline-derived CDR1 and CDR2 are MDHEN and SYDVKM. The CDR3 consists of 16 residues. The CDR3 here is CAIQAEVDRGNYGYTF. The CDR3 nucleotides are TGTGCCATCCAAGCGGAGGTGGACAGGGGGAACTATGGCTACACCTTC.

This clone has a single count. The chain couples TRBV7-6 to TRBJ2-3; TRBD2 matches at 8 bases. V shed 10 bases, J shed 2 bases, and the junction held 20 bases outside the gene matches. There are 18 residues in the CDR3. Germline loops: CDR1 SGHVS, CDR2 FNYEAQ. CDR3 residues: CATMDWRRLAGFTDTQYF. The CDR3 nucleotides read TGTGCCACAATGGATTGGAGGAGGTTAGCGGGGTTCACAGATACGCAGTATTTT.

The chain uses TRBV11-2 and TRBJ1-2, with 9 positions matching TRBD1. CDR1 and CDR2 (germline): SGHAT, FQNNGV. This CDR3 region has 14 residues. After removal of 5 bases from V and 6 bases from J, the junction contained 7 bases not matched to a gene. CDR3 sequence: CASSMTQGAHGYTF. Here the CDR3 DNA reads TGTGCCAGCAGCATGACACAGGGGGCACATGGCTACACCTTC.

The CDR3 is CASSSQVNMNTEAFF. DNA for the CDR3: TGTGCCAGCAGCTCACAGGTTAACATGAACACTGAAGCTTTCTTT. This chain uses TRBV5-4 with TRBJ1-1; the D gene is possibly TRBD1 (5 bases). This CDR3 region has 15 residues. V was trimmed by 3 bases and J by 0 bases, leaving 12 bases between them. Per germline, CDR1 SGHNT and CDR2 YYREEE (reference sequence).

This rearrangement joins TRBV28 to TRBJ2-7, with a weak D call TRBD1 (6 bases). The V end was cut by 6 bases, the J end by 5 bases, with 17 bases between. CDR1 is MDHEN and CDR2 is SYDVKM in the germline V gene. The CDR3 is 14 amino acids. The CDR3 nucleotides are TGTGCCAGCAGCCGAGGAATCAGGGGCCACGAGCAGTACTTC. Amino acid sequence: CASSRGIRGHEQYF.

This chain joins TRBV6-5 and TRBJ2-7, with 12 bases identical to TRBD2. From germline, CDR1 is MNHEY and CDR2 SVGAGI. Germline trimming cut 5 bases from V and 7 bases from J; bases unmatched to any gene: 9. The CDR3 is 15 amino acids. For the CDR3, the DNA is TGTGCCAGCAGTGCAAGACTAGCGGGAGCGAGGGAGCAGTACTTC. Protein product: CASSARLAGAREQYF.

This rearrangement joins TRBV6-6 to TRBJ2-1; TRBD2 matches 9 bases. The CDR3 has 15 residues. Germline V gene sequence: CDR1 MNHNY, CDR2 SVGAGI (reference sequence). Trimming cost V 6 bases and J 6 bases; bases outside gene matches: 9. The CDR3 region has the DNA TGTGCCAGCAGACGCGTAGCGGGAGAGGGCAATGAGCAGTTCTTC. Translated, it gives CASRRVAGEGNEQFF.

The chain employs TRBV10-3 and TRBJ1-3; TRBD1 might be the D (6 bases). In germline, CDR1 is ENHRY, CDR2 SYGVKD. V lost 5 bases, J lost 4 bases, and 36 bases lay in between. This CDR3 is built from 22 residues. CDR3 nucleotide sequence: TGTGCCATCAGTACTCCCCGTCGCGGGGGACAACCAAGCCTTCTATCAGGAAACACCATATATTTT. Protein: CAISTPRRGGQPSLLSGNTIYF.

The chain links TRBV4-3 to TRBJ2-1, with 8 bases matching TRBD2. This CDR3 has 15 amino acids. Unmatched junction bases numbered 8, after V lost 4 bases and J lost 6 bases. Germline values: CDR1 LGHNA, CDR2 YSLEER. CDR3 sequence: CASSRHQAGANEQFF. In DNA form, the CDR3 reads TGCGCCAGCAGCCGCCACCAAGCGGGAGCCAATGAGCAGTTCTTC.

The chain recombines TRBV10-2 with TRBJ2-1; 12 bases match TRBD2. V was pared by 6 bases and J by 9 bases, with 9 bases of the junction left unmatched. The V gene's germline CDR1 is WSHSY and CDR2 SAAADI. The CDR3 has 15 amino acids. The CDR3 sequence is CASRTRLAGDPEQFF. The CDR3 nucleotides read TGCGCCAGCAGGACCAGACTAGCGGGAGACCCTGAGCAGTTCTTC.

The chain uses TRBV11-2 and TRBJ2-1; D is perhaps TRBD1 (5 bases). Per the germline V gene, CDR1 is SGHAT and CDR2 is FQNNGV. Between the trimmed V and J ends, which lost 6 bases and 2 bases, there was a span of 14 bases. This CDR3 has 15 residues. The CDR3 sequence is CASRETRATYNEQFF. The DNA for the CDR3 is TGTGCCAGCAGGGAAACCAGGGCTACCTACAATGAGCAGTTCTTC.

The chain is built from TRBV10-2 and TRBJ2-7; tentatively, D is TRBD1 (5 bases). Per germline, CDR1 WSHSY and CDR2 SAAADI. Trimming took off 8 bases at V and 2 bases at J, with 25 bases between the two ends. There are 17 residues in the CDR3. Here the CDR3 reads CASARTEQVPFAYEQYF. As DNA, the CDR3 is TGCGCCAGCGCTCGTACAGAACAGGTCCCTTTTGCCTACGAGCAGTACTTC.

The rearrangement links TRBV9 to TRBJ2-2; 11 positions agree with TRBD2. CDR1 is SGDLS and CDR2 is YYNGEE in the germline V gene. CDR3 size: 16 residues. J was trimmed by 4 bases and V by 4 bases; bases with no gene match: 6. CDR3 sequence: CASSFGTSGPTGELFF. The CDR3 bases are TGTGCCAGCAGCTTTGGGACTAGCGGCCCCACCGGGGAGCTGTTTTTT.

This clone was recorded once. The CDR3 is CASSLTTALVTEAFF. The CDR3 coding sequence is TGCGCCAGCAGCTTGACGACCGCCCTTGTGACTGAAGCTTTCTTT. The chain is built from TRBV5-1 and TRBJ1-1; D uncertain. Between the trimmed V and J ends, which lost 1 base and 5 bases, there was a span of 15 bases. Germline loops: CDR1 SGHRS, CDR2 YFSETQ. The CDR3 has 15 residues.

This clone occurred once. J is TRBJ2-7 and V is TRBV4-1; D may match TRBD1 or TRBD2 (5 bases each). V was shortened by 1 base and J by 2 bases, with 9 bases between the two germline ends. CDR1 is MGHRA, CDR2 YSYEKL, per germline. CDR3 length: 14 amino acids. The CDR3 here is CASSQAGQAYEQYF. The CDR3 coding sequence is TGCGCCAGCAGCCAAGCGGGGCAGGCCTACGAGCAGTACTTC.

V usage is TRBV7-8 and J usage is TRBJ2-3; D perhaps matches TRBD2 (6 bases). The CDR3 runs 15 residues. V lost 5 bases to trimming and J lost 1 base, with 13 bases between them. Germline V CDR1 and CDR2: SGHVS, FQNEAQ. The CDR3 nucleotides are TGTGCCAGCAGCCCGATTCCGGGAGGCACAGATACGCAGTATTTT. Translated, it gives CASSPIPGGTDTQYF.

The chain links TRBV18 to TRBJ1-5, with D hard to call. Germline lookup yields CDR1 KGHSH and CDR2 LQKENI. V dropped 4 bases and J dropped 5 bases, with 15 bases sitting between them. The CDR3 runs to 15 residues. CDR3 protein: CASSLNQLSDQPQHF. The CDR3 DNA is TGTGCCAGCTCACTAAACCAACTGTCAGATCAGCCCCAGCATTTT.

This rearrangement joins TRBV30 to TRBJ1-2; tentative D call: TRBD1 (6 bases). Deletions cut 3 bases from V and 4 bases from J, with 15 bases between. Germline V gives CDR1 GTSNPN, CDR2 SVGIG (reference sequence). CDR3 length equals 14 residues. CDR3 amino acids: CAWSFGGGAYGYTF. The CDR3, as DNA: TGTGCCTGGAGCTTCGGGGGGGGCGCCTATGGCTACACCTTC. Complete variable domain (other parts from reference TRBV30 and TRBJ1-2): SQTIHQWPATLVQPVGSPLSLECTVEGTSNPNLYWYRQAAGRGLQLLFYSVGIGQISSEVPQNLSASRPQDRQFILSSKKLLLSDSGFYLCAWSFGGGAYGYTFGSGTRLTVV.

The J gene is TRBJ2-7, the V gene TRBV5-1; D is unclear. Germline V gives CDR1 SGHRS, CDR2 YFSETQ. V dropped 0 bases and J dropped 3 bases, with 1 base sitting between them. This CDR3 spans 11 amino acids. In DNA form, the CDR3 reads TGCGCCAGCAGCTTGGGCTACGAGCAGTACTTC. Amino acids: CASSLGYEQYF.

The rearrangement links TRBV30 to TRBJ2-7; the match to TRBD2 covers 9 bases. This CDR3 has 15 residues. The trim removed 2 bases at V and 4 bases at J, leaving 9 bases unmatched. Looked up from germline, CDR1 is GTSNPN and CDR2 is SVGIG (reference sequence). As DNA, the CDR3 is TGTGCCTGGAGTCCTGGCGGGAGGGCGGCGTACGAGCAGTACTTC. It codes for CAWSPGGRAAYEQYF.

The gene calls are TRBV4-1 and TRBJ2-5, with a weak D call TRBD1 (5 bases). Germline V gives CDR1 MGHRA, CDR2 YSYEKL. The length of the CDR3 is 15 residues. Trimming stripped 2 bases from V and 3 bases from J, with 13 bases between. The CDR3 here is CASSQWWGQKETQYF. DNA of the CDR3: TGCGCCAGCAGCCAATGGTGGGGCCAGAAAGAGACCCAGTACTTC.

Notes on this clone: At one end the junction does not follow the germline gene, possibly because of a read error. V gene TRBV19 combines with J gene TRBJ2-1, with D unresolved. The CDR3 loop spans 12 amino acids. CDR1 is LNHDA, CDR2 SQIVND, per germline (reference sequence). CDR3 sequence (DNA): TGTGCTAGTAGTCCCCCCGGCAATGAGCAGTTCTTC. It translates to CASSPPGNEQFF.

The V and J genes are TRBV19 and TRBJ2-7; 11 nucleotides match TRBD1. The CDR3 contains 15 residues. The germline CDR1 and CDR2 sequences are LNHDA and SQIVND (reference sequence). J lost 4 bases, V lost 5 bases, and 7 bases had no gene match. The CDR3 is CASSLGQGAFYEQYF. The DNA for the CDR3 is TGTGCCAGTAGTCTCGGACAGGGGGCGTTTTACGAGCAGTACTTC.